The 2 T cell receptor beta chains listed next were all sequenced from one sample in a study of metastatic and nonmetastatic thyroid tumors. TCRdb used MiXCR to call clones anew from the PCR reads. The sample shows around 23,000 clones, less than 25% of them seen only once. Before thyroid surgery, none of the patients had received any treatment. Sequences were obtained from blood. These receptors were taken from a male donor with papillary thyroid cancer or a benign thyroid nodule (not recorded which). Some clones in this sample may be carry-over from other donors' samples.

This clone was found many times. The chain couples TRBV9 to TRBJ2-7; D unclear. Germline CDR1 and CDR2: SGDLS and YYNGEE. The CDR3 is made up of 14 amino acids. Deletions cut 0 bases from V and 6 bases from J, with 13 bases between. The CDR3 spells CASSVAILGSEQYF. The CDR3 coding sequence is TGTGCCAGCAGCGTAGCTATTTTAGGTTCCGAGCAGTACTTC.

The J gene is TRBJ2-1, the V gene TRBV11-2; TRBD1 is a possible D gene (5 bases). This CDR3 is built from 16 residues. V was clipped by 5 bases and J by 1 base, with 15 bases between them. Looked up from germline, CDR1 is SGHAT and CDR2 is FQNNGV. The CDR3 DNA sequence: TGTGCCAGCAGCGCCGGTAAGGGGTGGTCCTACAATGAGCAGTTCTTC. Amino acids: CASSAGKGWSYNEQFF.